This TCR beta chain was identified during a study of post-analysis software for immune sequencing data. General study findings and limits: Included in a set of roughly 5 TRBV segments more frequent in patients than controls were TRBV5-6, TRBV5-1 and TRBV20-1. Normalized Chao1 diversity in multiple sclerosis patients fell significantly below that of controls.

In this sample, this clonotype turned up a few times. Its antigen is as yet unknown. Trimming cost V 7 bases and J 2 bases; bases outside gene matches: 6. Germline CDR1 is SGHRS and CDR2 is YFSETQ. This CDR3 spans 15 amino acids. Prepared libraries of TCR beta cDNA carried unique molecular identifiers. TCRdb passed the PCR reads through MiXCR, listing each CDR3 protein once. Altogether 450,000 or so distinct CDR3 sequences are present, approximately 45% being singletons, with the ten largest covering 9.5% to 13%. The sample was blood. The chain uses TRBV5-1 and TRBJ2-7; TRBD2 matches at 13 bases. This clonotype was obtained from a girl aged 5-17 years with multiple sclerosis. As DNA, the CDR3 is TGCGCCAGCGCACGAGGACTAGCGGGAGCCTACGAGCAGTACTTC. This encodes CASARGLAGAYEQYF.